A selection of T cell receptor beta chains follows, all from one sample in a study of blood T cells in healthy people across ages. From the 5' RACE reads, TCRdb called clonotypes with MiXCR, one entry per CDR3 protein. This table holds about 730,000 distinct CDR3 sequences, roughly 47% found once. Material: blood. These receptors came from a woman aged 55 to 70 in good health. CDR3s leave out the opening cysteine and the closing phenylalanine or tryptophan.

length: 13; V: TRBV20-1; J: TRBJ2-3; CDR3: SATPPSGGTDTQY
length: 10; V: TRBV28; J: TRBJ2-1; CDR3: ASNPPGGEQF
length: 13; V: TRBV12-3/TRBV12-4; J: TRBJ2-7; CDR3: ASSSRGAHSYEQY
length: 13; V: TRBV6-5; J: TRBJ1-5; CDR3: ASSPGIGSNQPQH
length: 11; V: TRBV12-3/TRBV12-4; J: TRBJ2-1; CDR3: ASSWASGDEQF
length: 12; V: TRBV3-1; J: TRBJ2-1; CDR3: ASSRGTSGNEQF
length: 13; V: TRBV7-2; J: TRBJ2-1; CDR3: ASSRQLSSYNEQF
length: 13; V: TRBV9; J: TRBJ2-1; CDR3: ASSRDRGSYNEQF
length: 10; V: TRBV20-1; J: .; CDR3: SAFGGLNEQY
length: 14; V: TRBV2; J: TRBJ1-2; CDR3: ASSDYGQGINYGYT
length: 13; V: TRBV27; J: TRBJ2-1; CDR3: ASSSGTSNHNEQF
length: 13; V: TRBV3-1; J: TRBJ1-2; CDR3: ASSQEQGWYYGYT
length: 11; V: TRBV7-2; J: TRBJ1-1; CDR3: ASILTGATEAF
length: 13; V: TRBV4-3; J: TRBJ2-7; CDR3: ASSQGLEGRNEQY
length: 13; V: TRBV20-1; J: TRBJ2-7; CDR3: SASGTSGASYEQY
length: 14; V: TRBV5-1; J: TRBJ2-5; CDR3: ASSLMASGGQETQY
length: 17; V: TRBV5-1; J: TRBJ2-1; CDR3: AGSLGTGTSGSTYNERF
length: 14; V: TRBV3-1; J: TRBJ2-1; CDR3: ASSQVLSGGANEQF
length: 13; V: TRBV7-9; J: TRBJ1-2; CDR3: ASSPRGIGESGYT